This T cell receptor (beta chain) was obtained from a study of read filtering for tumor transcriptome and immune sequencing. At the level of the study: DNase treatment preceded whole-transcriptome library preparation.

The library was built from 400 ng RNA with molecular barcoded adaptors for alpha/delta and beta/gamma chains. TCRdb called the reads again in MiXCR, with one record for every CDR3 protein. Of 20,000 to 30,000 distinct CDR3 sequences in the sample, less than 25% were seen once. Findings and caveats of the study: IR-seq and RNA-seq agreed better without single-read clonotypes.

This CDR3 has 14 residues. With 8 bases removed from V and 2 bases from J, the gap between germline ends came to 13 bases. The germline V gene encodes CDR1 LNHDA and CDR2 SQIVND (reference sequence). By proportion, this clonotype is hyperexpanded (1% or more). Its target is unknown. J is TRBJ2-1 and V is TRBV19; a weak D match, TRBD2 (7 bases). This clonotype originated in a donor at least 40 years old with multiple myeloma. Sequenced: a population of CD138-negative cells sorted from bone marrow. The CDR3 loop reads CASYGGGPYNEQFF. Written as DNA, the CDR3 is TGTGCCAGTTATGGCGGGGGCCCCTACAATGAGCAGTTCTTC.